These 10 T cell receptor beta chains were sequenced from one sample in a study of T cell repertoires in cytomegalovirus infection. A single record per CDR3 protein comes from TCRdb applying MiXCR to the reads. Altogether 200,000 to 250,000 distinct CDR3 sequences are present, over 20% being singletons, with the ten largest covering 15% to 20%. The sequenced material came from CD8+ T cells from PBMCs. The receptors stem from a human donor in good health (CMV status not recorded). Some clones in this sample may be carry-over from other donors' samples.

This clonotype was detected a few times. The V and J genes are TRBV20-1 and TRBJ2-1; D remains ambiguous. The germline CDR1 and CDR2 sequences are DFQATT and SNEGSKA (reference sequence). This CDR3 is built from 10 residues. The V end lost 5 bases, the J end lost 6 bases, and 5 bases lay between the germline ends. The CDR3, as DNA: TGCAGTGCTCAGAGCAATGAGCAGTTCTTC. It encodes CSAQSNEQFF.

To note about this clonotype: Its ends do not fully match the called genes, so a read error is possible. The V and J genes are TRBV29-1 and TRBJ1-2; perhaps TRBD1 as D (5 bases). This CDR3 region has 12 residues. Germline CDR1 is SQVTM and CDR2 is ANQGSEA. The CDR3: CSVEDRHYGYTF. The CDR3 bases are TGCAGCGTCGAAGACAGACACTATGGCTACACCTTC.

The table lists this clonotype with a few counts. The genes are TRBV20-1 and TRBJ1-5; tentatively, D is TRBD1 (6 bases). The CDR3 loop spans 14 amino acids. The germline gives CDR1 DFQATT, CDR2 SNEGSKA (reference sequence). The germline V and J ends were trimmed by 0 bases and 2 bases, with 8 bases remaining between them. The CDR3 region is CSAREAGGNQPQHF. The CDR3, as DNA: TGCAGTGCTAGAGAGGCAGGGGGCAATCAGCCCCAGCATTTT.

This clonotype was seen a handful of times. The rearrangement joins TRBV29-1 to TRBJ2-7; TRBD2 matches 7 bases. Germline V gives CDR1 SQVTM, CDR2 ANQGSEA. The J segment lost 5 bases and the V segment lost 1 base, leaving 5 bases of the junction unmatched. CDR3 size: 13 residues. CDR3 protein: CSVEGQGGDEQYF. The DNA of the CDR3 is TGCAGCGTTGAAGGGCAGGGAGGGGACGAGCAGTACTTC.

This clonotype appeared a few times. The chain couples TRBV6-6 to TRBJ2-7; D is uncertain. The CDR3 contains 14 residues. The V gene lost 7 bases and the J gene lost 0 bases, with 13 bases spanning the gap. Germline-derived CDR1 and CDR2 are MNHNY and SVGAGI (reference sequence). For the CDR3, the DNA is TGTGCCAGCACCCTTGGATATAACTCCTACGAGCAGTACTTC. Translated, it gives CASTLGYNSYEQYF.

This clonotype showed up just a few times. The V gene is TRBV7-6, the J gene TRBJ1-1; TRBD1 aligns across 8 bases. Trimming removed 1 base from V and 10 bases from J; junction bases left unmatched: 11. Germline CDR1 reads SGHVS; CDR2 reads FNYEAQ. The CDR3 runs to 15 residues. The CDR3 reads CASSLDSSGGSVAFF. The CDR3, as DNA: TGTGCCAGCAGCTTAGATTCCTCAGGGGGCTCTGTAGCTTTCTTT.

This clonotype showed up just a few times. The chain links TRBV13 to TRBJ1-2; D gene uncertain. Germline V CDR1 and CDR2: PRHDT, FYEKMQ (reference sequence). CDR3 length: 14 amino acids. The V end lost 3 bases, the J end lost 4 bases, and 12 bases lay between the germline ends. The CDR3 nucleotides are TGTGCCAGCAGCTTTCGAGGGTTTGCCTATGGCTACACCTTC. Translation: CASSFRGFAYGYTF.

The chain carries TRBV2 and TRBJ1-1; D is uncertain. This CDR3 comprises 14 residues. The V and J ends lost 2 bases and 4 bases respectively, with 11 bases between them. Germline V lookup: CDR1 SNHLY, CDR2 FYNNEI. CDR3 DNA sequence: TGTGCCAGCAGTGAATCTTGGGTTTTCACTGAAGCTTTCTTT. Protein product: CASSESWVFTEAFF.

This clonotype appeared a few times. This chain uses TRBV6-5 with TRBJ2-1, with 12 bases that match TRBD1. There are 14 residues in the CDR3. From germline, CDR1 is MNHEY and CDR2 SVGAGI. Trimming took 2 bases from V and 9 from J; bases not matched to a gene: 2. In nucleotides, the CDR3 is TGTGCCAGCAGTTACGGGACAGGGGGCACTGAGCAGTTCTTC. This sequence encodes CASSYGTGGTEQFF.

This clonotype has more than one count but fewer than ten. The chain is built from TRBV18 and TRBJ2-7; D may be TRBD2 (5 bases). CDR1 and CDR2 (germline): KGHSH, LQKENI. This CDR3 comprises 14 residues. Trimming stripped 3 bases from V and 3 bases from J, with 12 bases between. CDR3 residues: CASSPEGGNYEQYF. The CDR3 DNA reads TGTGCCAGCTCACCCGAGGGTGGGAACTACGAGCAGTACTTC. Full variable domain (missing parts from reference TRBV18 and TRBJ2-7): NAGVMQNPRHLVRRRGQEARLRCSPMKGHSHVYWYRQLPEEGLKFMVYLQKENIIDESGMPKERFSAEFPKEGPSILRIQQVVRGDSAAYFCASSPEGGNYEQYFGPGTRLTVT.